A selection of T cell receptor beta chains follows, all from one sample in a study of molecular identifiers for immune sequencing clone quantification. TCRdb re-called the PCR reads with MiXCR, one entry per CDR3 protein. This sample has around 470,000 distinct CDR3 sequences, with about a fifth found just once. Input material: naive CD8+ T cells from blood, with Jurkat cell RNA spiked in. These receptors were taken from a human donor in good health. Some libraries in this study had Jurkat cell RNA spiked in. Both conserved end residues are part of each CDR3. The D gene is left open where the match is weak.

j_gene: TRBJ2-5; v_gene: TRBV3-1; d_gene: .; CDR3aa: CASSQLRSWEETQYF
j_gene: TRBJ2-7; v_gene: TRBV10-3; d_gene: TRBD2; CDR3aa: CAISLTSGGFYEQYF
j_gene: TRBJ1-5; v_gene: TRBV12-3/TRBV12-4; d_gene: TRBD1; CDR3aa: CASSFSGQGNQPQHF
j_gene: TRBJ1-2; v_gene: TRBV20-1; d_gene: TRBD1; CDR3aa: CSARDRDNYGYTF
j_gene: TRBJ2-1; v_gene: TRBV2; d_gene: .; CDR3aa: CASSPPGAAASYNEQFF
j_gene: TRBJ1-4; v_gene: TRBV6-1; d_gene: TRBD1; CDR3aa: CASTAGQPPTNEKLFF
j_gene: TRBJ2-6; v_gene: TRBV7-2; d_gene: .; CDR3aa: CASSPSRGSGANVLTF
j_gene: TRBJ2-7; v_gene: TRBV5-3; d_gene: .; CDR3aa: CASSLLRPSGEQYF
j_gene: TRBJ2-5; v_gene: TRBV5-1; d_gene: .; CDR3aa: CASSGERGRGETQYF
j_gene: TRBJ2-1; v_gene: TRBV27; d_gene: TRBD2; CDR3aa: CASSKVGVAGVNNEQFF
j_gene: TRBJ1-6; v_gene: TRBV7-9; d_gene: .; CDR3aa: CASSLLDSYNSPLHF
j_gene: TRBJ2-1; v_gene: TRBV4-1; d_gene: TRBD1; CDR3aa: CASSQSAGTGVSYNEQFF
j_gene: TRBJ2-6; v_gene: TRBV2; d_gene: TRBD1; CDR3aa: CASKETGSGANVLTF
j_gene: TRBJ2-5; v_gene: TRBV6-2/TRBV6-3; d_gene: TRBD1; CDR3aa: CASSPGTARYQETQYF
j_gene: TRBJ2-7; v_gene: TRBV4-3; d_gene: .; CDR3aa: CASSQDRGRYYEQYF
j_gene: TRBJ2-3; v_gene: TRBV10-1; d_gene: .; CDR3aa: CASSTSSDTQYF
j_gene: TRBJ2-5; v_gene: TRBV27; d_gene: .; CDR3aa: CASSLLSRQETQYF
j_gene: TRBJ2-7; v_gene: TRBV7-2; d_gene: TRBD1; CDR3aa: CASSLVGTGNYEQYF
j_gene: TRBJ1-1; v_gene: TRBV30; d_gene: .; CDR3aa: CAWSVHGNTEAFF
j_gene: TRBJ1-2; v_gene: TRBV5-4; d_gene: .; CDR3aa: CASSLGAGTRGYTF
j_gene: TRBJ2-3; v_gene: TRBV4-3; d_gene: .; CDR3aa: CASSQQGWTDTQYF
j_gene: TRBJ2-1; v_gene: TRBV2; d_gene: .; CDR3aa: CASMGGEGFNEQFF
j_gene: TRBJ2-7; v_gene: TRBV20-1; d_gene: .; CDR3aa: CSAREPRPDGYEQYF
j_gene: TRBJ1-6; v_gene: TRBV4-3; d_gene: TRBD1; CDR3aa: CASSQDGAQGYNSPLHF